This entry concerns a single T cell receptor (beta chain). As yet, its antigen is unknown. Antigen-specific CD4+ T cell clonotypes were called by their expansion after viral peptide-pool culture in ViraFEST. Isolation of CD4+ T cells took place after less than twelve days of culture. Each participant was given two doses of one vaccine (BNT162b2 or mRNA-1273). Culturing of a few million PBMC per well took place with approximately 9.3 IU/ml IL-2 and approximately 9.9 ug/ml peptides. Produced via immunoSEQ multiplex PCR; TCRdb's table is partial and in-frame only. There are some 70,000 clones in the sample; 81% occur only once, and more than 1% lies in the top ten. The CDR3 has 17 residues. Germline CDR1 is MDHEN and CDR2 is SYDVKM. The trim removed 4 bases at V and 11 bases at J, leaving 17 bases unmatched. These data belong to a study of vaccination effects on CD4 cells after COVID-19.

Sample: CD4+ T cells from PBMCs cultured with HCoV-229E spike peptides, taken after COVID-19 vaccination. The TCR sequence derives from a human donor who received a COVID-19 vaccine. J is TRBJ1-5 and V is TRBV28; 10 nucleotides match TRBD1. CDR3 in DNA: TGTGCCAGCAGTTCAAACTATGGACAGGGGGTGGGCGGGGCCCAGCATTTT. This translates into CASSSNYGQGVGGAQHF.